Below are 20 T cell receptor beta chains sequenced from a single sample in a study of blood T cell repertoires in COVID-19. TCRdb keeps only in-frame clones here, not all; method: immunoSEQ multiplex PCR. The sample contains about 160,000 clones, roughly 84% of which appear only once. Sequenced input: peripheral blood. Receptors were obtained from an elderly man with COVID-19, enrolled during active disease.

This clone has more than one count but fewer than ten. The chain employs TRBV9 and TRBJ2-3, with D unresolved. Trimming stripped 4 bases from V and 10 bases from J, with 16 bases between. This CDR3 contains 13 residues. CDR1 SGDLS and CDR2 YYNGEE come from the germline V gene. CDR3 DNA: TGTGCCAGCAGCTCCACCTACTCCACTGCGCAGTATTTT. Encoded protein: CASSSTYSTAQYF.

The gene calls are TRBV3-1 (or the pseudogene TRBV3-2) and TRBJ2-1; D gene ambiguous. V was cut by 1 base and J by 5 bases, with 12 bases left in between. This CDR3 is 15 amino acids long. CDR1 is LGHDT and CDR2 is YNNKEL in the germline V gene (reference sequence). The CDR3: CASSQGQLIHNEQFF. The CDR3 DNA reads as TGTGCCAGCAGCCAAGGACAATTAATTCACAATGAGCAGTTCTTC.

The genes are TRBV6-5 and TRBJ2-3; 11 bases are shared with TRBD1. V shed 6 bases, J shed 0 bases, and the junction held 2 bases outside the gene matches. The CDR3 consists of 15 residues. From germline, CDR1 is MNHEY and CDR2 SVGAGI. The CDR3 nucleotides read TGTGCCAGCAGGGGGGACAGGGGGAGCACAGATACGCAGTATTTT. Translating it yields CASRGDRGSTDTQYF.

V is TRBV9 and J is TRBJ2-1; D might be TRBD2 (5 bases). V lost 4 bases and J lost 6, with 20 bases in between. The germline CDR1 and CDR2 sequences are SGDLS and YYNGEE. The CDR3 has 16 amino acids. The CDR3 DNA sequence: TGTGCCAGCAGCTCCCCACTCCGGCGGGCGGGCAATGAGCAGTTCTTC. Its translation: CASSSPLRRAGNEQFF.

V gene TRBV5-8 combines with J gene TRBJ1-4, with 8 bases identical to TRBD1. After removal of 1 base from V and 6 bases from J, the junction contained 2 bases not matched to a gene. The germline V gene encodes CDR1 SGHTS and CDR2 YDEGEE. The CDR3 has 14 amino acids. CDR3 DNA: TGTGCCAGCAGCTTGTCACAGGGGGATGAAAAACTGTTTTTT. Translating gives CASSLSQGDEKLFF. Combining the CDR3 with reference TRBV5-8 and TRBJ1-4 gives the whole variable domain EAGVTQSPTHLIKTRGQQATLRCSPISGHTSVYWYQQALGLGLQFLLWYDEGEERNRGNFPPRFSGRQFPNYSSELNVNALELEDSALYLCASSLSQGDEKLFFGSGTQLSVL.

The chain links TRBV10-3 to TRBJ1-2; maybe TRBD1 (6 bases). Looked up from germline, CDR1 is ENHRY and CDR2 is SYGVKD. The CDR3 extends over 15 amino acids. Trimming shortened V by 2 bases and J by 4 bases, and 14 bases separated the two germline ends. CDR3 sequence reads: CAISERGTSSYGYTF. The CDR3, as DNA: TGTGCCATCAGTGAGAGAGGGACATCTAGCTATGGCTACACCTTC.

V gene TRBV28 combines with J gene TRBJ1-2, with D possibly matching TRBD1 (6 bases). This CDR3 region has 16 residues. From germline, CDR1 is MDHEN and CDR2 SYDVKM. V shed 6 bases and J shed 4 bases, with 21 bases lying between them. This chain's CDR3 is CASRPPHKGDSYGYTF. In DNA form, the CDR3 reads TGTGCCAGCAGACCCCCCCATAAGGGGGATAGCTATGGCTACACCTTC.

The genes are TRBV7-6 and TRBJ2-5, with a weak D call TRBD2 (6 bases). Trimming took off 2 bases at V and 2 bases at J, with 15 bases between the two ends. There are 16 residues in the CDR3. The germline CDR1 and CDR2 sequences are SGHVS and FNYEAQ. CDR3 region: CASSLTGNGGQETQYF. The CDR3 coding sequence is TGTGCCAGCAGCTTAACGGGGAATGGAGGGCAAGAGACCCAGTACTTC.

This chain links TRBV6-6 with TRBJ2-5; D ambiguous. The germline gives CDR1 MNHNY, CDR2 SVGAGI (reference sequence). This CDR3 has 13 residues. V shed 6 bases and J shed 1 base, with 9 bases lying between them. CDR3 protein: CASSLYGQETQYF. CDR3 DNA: TGTGCCAGCAGCCTCTACGGCCAAGAGACCCAGTACTTC.

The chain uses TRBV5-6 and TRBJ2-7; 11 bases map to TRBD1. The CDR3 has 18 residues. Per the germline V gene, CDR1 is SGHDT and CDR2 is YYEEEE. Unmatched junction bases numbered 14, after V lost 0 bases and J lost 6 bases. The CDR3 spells CASSLDVIGDRGLREQYF. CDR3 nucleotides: TGTGCCAGCAGCTTGGATGTTATTGGGGACAGGGGGTTGCGCGAGCAGTACTTC. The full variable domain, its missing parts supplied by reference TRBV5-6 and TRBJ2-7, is DAGVTQSPTHLIKTRGQQVTLRCSPKSGHDTVSWYQQALGQGPQFIFQYYEEEERQRGNFPDRFSGHQFPNYSSELNVNALLLGDSALYLCASSLDVIGDRGLREQYFGPGTRLTVT.

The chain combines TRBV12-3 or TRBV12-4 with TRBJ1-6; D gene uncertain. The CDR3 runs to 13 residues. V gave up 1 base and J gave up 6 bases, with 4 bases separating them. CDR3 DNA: TGTGCCAGCAGTTTAGGACTTAATTCACCCCTCCACTTT. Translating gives CASSLGLNSPLHF.

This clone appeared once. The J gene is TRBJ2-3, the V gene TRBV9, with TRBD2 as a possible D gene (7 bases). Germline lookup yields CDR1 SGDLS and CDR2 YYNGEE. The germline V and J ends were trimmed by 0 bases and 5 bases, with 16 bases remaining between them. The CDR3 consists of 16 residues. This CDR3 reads CASSVGGGPSGDTQYF. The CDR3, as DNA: TGTGCCAGCAGCGTAGGGGGGGGCCCTTCGGGAGATACGCAGTATTTT. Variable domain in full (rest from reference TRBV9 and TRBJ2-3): DSGVTQTPKHLITATGQRVTLRCSPRSGDLSVYWYQQSLDQGLQFLIQYYNGEERAKGNILERFSAQQFPDLHSELNLSSLELGDSALYFCASSVGGGPSGDTQYFGPGTRLTVL.

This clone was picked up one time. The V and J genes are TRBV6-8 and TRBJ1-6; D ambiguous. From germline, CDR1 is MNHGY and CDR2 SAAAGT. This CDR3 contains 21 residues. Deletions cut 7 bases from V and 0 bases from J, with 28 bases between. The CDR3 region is CASKSEKTGSPTCSYNSPLHF. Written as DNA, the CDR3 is TGTGCCAGCAAGTCAGAAAAAACGGGTTCTCCCACTTGCTCCTATAATTCACCCCTCCACTTT.

The DNA of the CDR3 is TGTGCCAGCGGGGGGGGACGCGGTGGTGGCTACACCTTC. Translating it yields CASGGGRGGGYTF. The rearrangement joins TRBV6-5 to TRBJ1-2, with D possibly TRBD1 on 5 matching bases. Germline V lookup: CDR1 MNHEY, CDR2 SVGAGI. The CDR3 length is 13 residues. V was cut by 8 bases and J by 7 bases, with 17 bases left in between.

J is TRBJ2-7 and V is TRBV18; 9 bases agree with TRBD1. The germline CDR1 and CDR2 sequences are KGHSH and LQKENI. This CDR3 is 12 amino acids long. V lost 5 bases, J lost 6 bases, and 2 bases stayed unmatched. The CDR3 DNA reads TGTGCCAGCTCATCGGACAGGGGCGAGCAGTACTTC. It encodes CASSSDRGEQYF.

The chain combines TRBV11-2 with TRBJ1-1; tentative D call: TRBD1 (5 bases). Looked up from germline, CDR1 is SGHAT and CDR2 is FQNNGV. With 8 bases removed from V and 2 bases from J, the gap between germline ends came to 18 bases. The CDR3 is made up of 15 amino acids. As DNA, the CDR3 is TGTGCCAGCTCCCCTCAGGGTGGTAAAAACACTGAAGCTTTCTTT. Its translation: CASSPQGGKNTEAFF.

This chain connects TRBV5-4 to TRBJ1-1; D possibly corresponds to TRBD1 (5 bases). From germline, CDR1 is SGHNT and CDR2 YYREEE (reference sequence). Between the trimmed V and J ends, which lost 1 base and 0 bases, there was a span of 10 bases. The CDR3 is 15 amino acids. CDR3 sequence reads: CASSLRRGLNTEAFF. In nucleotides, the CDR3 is TGTGCCAGCAGCTTGAGAAGGGGTTTGAACACTGAAGCTTTCTTT.

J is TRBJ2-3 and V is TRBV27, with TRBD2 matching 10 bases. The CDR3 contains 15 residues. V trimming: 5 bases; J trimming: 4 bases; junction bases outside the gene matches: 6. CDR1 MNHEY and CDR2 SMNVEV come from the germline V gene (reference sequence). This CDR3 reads CASSPRTSGSDTQYF. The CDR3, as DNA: TGTGCCAGCAGTCCAAGGACTAGCGGATCAGATACGCAGTATTTT.

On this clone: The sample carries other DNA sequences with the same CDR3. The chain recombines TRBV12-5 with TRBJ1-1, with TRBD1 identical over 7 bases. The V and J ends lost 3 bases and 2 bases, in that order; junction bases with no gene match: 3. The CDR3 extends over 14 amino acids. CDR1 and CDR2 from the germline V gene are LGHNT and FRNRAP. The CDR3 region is CASGLQGGNTEAFF. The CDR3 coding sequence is TGTGCTAGTGGTTTACAAGGGGGCAACACTGAAGCTTTCTTT.

CDR3 DNA: TGTGCCATCAACCCGGGGACTCTTAGGGACGAGCAGTACTTC. As protein: CAINPGTLRDEQYF. The chain recombines TRBV10-3 with TRBJ2-7; TRBD2 might be the D (6 bases). The V end was cut by 7 bases, the J end by 5 bases, with 18 bases between. Per the germline V gene, CDR1 is ENHRY and CDR2 is SYGVKD. The CDR3 is 14 residues long.